A selection of T cell receptor beta chains follows, all from one sample in a study of technical replicates of blood from a handful of donors. The repertoire was sequenced with immunoSEQ multiplex PCR; TCRdb's copy has only in-frame clones and lacks some. The table lists some 64,000 clones, more than 75% of them singletons. Source material: PBMCs. The receptors were gathered from a human donor in good health. Some clones in this sample may be carry-over from other donors' samples. CDR3s include the opening cysteine and the closing phenylalanine or tryptophan. Fields, in order: D gene, CDR3 length, clone size, V gene, J gene, CDR3 protein, CDR3 DNA. D genes are given only for firm matches. A clone size is listed for some rows: how often the clone was seen (once, few, many), or a class if it is expanded.

d_call: -; cdr3_length: 16; clone_size: -; v_call: TRBV5-1; j_call: TRBJ2-5; cdr3_aa: CASSPSPRVGQETQYF; cdr3_nt: TGCGCCAGCAGCCCCTCCCCGCGGGTTGGACAAGAGACCCAGTACTTC
d_call: TRBD2; cdr3_length: 17; clone_size: -; v_call: TRBV7-2; j_call: TRBJ2-1; cdr3_aa: CASSATGSGSIYNEQFF; cdr3_nt: TGTGCCAGCAGCGCCACGGGAAGCGGGAGTATCTACAATGAGCAGTTCTTC
d_call: -; cdr3_length: 14; clone_size: few; v_call: TRBV5-1; j_call: TRBJ2-5; cdr3_aa: CASSLGTEQETQYF; cdr3_nt: TGCGCCAGCAGCTTGGGGACAGAACAAGAGACCCAGTACTTC
d_call: TRBD1; cdr3_length: 15; clone_size: -; v_call: TRBV4-1; j_call: TRBJ1-5; cdr3_aa: CASSPTQGVAQPQHF; cdr3_nt: TGCGCCAGCAGCCCAACCCAGGGGGTGGCTCAGCCCCAGCATTTT
d_call: TRBD2; cdr3_length: 18; clone_size: once; v_call: TRBV2; j_call: TRBJ2-2; cdr3_aa: CASNSGSLERGGTGELFF; cdr3_nt: TGTGCCAGCAACAGTGGAAGTTTAGAGCGGGGGGGCACCGGGGAGCTGTTTTTT
d_call: -; cdr3_length: 11; clone_size: few; v_call: TRBV27; j_call: TRBJ1-1; cdr3_aa: CASRSGTEAFF; cdr3_nt: TGTGCCAGCAGATCCGGCACTGAAGCTTTCTTT
d_call: TRBD2; cdr3_length: 15; clone_size: -; v_call: TRBV7-6; j_call: TRBJ2-2; cdr3_aa: CASRHSGGNTGELFF; cdr3_nt: TGTGCCAGCAGACATAGCGGGGGGAACACCGGGGAGCTGTTTTTT
d_call: -; cdr3_length: 15; clone_size: once; v_call: TRBV2; j_call: TRBJ2-7; cdr3_aa: CASDRLAKGVYEQYF; cdr3_nt: TGTGCCAGCGATCGTCTGGCAAAAGGGGTCTACGAGCAGTACTTC
d_call: TRBD1; cdr3_length: 15; clone_size: -; v_call: TRBV5-1; j_call: TRBJ2-7; cdr3_aa: CASSFEPGTVYEQYF; cdr3_nt: TGCGCCAGCAGCTTTGAGCCCGGGACAGTCTACGAGCAGTACTTC
d_call: TRBD2; cdr3_length: 16; clone_size: -; v_call: TRBV4-3; j_call: TRBJ2-7; cdr3_aa: CASSPGLAAPVDEQYF; cdr3_nt: TGCGCCAGCAGCCCGGGACTAGCGGCCCCGGTGGACGAGCAGTACTTC
d_call: -; cdr3_length: 14; clone_size: -; v_call: TRBV6-5; j_call: TRBJ2-5; cdr3_aa: CASSLRTAQETQYF; cdr3_nt: TGTGCCAGCAGTTTGCGGACAGCCCAAGAGACCCAGTACTTC
d_call: -; cdr3_length: 16; clone_size: few; v_call: TRBV7-9; j_call: TRBJ2-2; cdr3_aa: CASSWGGTAGSGELFF; cdr3_nt: TGTGCCAGCAGCTGGGGCGGGACGGCGGGGTCCGGGGAGCTGTTTTTT
d_call: -; cdr3_length: 14; clone_size: -; v_call: TRBV5-1; j_call: TRBJ2-2; cdr3_aa: CASSSQGHTGELFF; cdr3_nt: TGCGCCAGCAGCTCACAGGGCCACACCGGGGAGCTGTTTTTT
d_call: -; cdr3_length: 12; clone_size: -; v_call: TRBV5-6; j_call: TRBJ2-1; cdr3_aa: CASSPPDNEQFF; cdr3_nt: TGTGCCAGCAGCCCCCCGGACAATGAGCAGTTCTTC
d_call: -; cdr3_length: 15; clone_size: few; v_call: TRBV4-2; j_call: TRBJ2-7; cdr3_aa: CASSQLDSSSYEQYF; cdr3_nt: TGTGCCAGCAGCCAACTGGACTCCTCCTCCTACGAGCAGTACTTC
d_call: -; cdr3_length: 17; clone_size: -; v_call: TRBV15; j_call: TRBJ2-3; cdr3_aa: CATSRDRVGASTDTQYF; cdr3_nt: TGTGCCACCAGCAGAGATCGGGTGGGGGCCAGCACAGATACGCAGTATTTT
d_call: -; cdr3_length: 14; clone_size: -; v_call: TRBV27; j_call: TRBJ1-4; cdr3_aa: CASSSGRGNEKLFF; cdr3_nt: TGTGCCAGCAGTTCAGGGCGGGGTAATGAAAAACTGTTTTTT
d_call: TRBD1; cdr3_length: 13; clone_size: -; v_call: TRBV2; j_call: TRBJ1-2; cdr3_aa: CASSEGRGFGYTF; cdr3_nt: TGTGCCAGCAGTGAAGGCAGGGGGTTTGGCTACACCTTC
d_call: -; cdr3_length: 15; clone_size: -; v_call: TRBV5-6; j_call: TRBJ2-2; cdr3_aa: CASSRGLSNTGELFF; cdr3_nt: TGTGCCAGCAGCCGGGGACTCTCTAACACCGGGGAGCTGTTTTTT
d_call: TRBD2; cdr3_length: 14; clone_size: -; v_call: TRBV11-3; j_call: TRBJ2-3; cdr3_aa: CASSLGGSTDTQYF; cdr3_nt: TGTGCCAGCAGCTTGGGCGGGAGTACAGATACGCAGTATTTT
d_call: -; cdr3_length: 15; clone_size: -; v_call: TRBV7-2; j_call: TRBJ2-3; cdr3_aa: CASSPAAGGSDTQYF; cdr3_nt: TGTGCCAGCAGCCCAGCGGCCGGAGGGTCGGATACGCAGTATTTT
d_call: TRBD1; cdr3_length: 13; clone_size: large; v_call: TRBV13; j_call: TRBJ1-1; cdr3_aa: CASSSGQGREAFF; cdr3_nt: TGTGCCAGCAGCTCGGGACAGGGCCGTGAAGCTTTCTTT
d_call: -; cdr3_length: 11; clone_size: -; v_call: TRBV10-3; j_call: TRBJ2-7; cdr3_aa: CAISDNYEQYF; cdr3_nt: TGTGCCATCAGTGACAACTACGAGCAGTACTTC
d_call: TRBD2; cdr3_length: 12; clone_size: -; v_call: TRBV30; j_call: TRBJ2-1; cdr3_aa: CAWSSPGAGGFF; cdr3_nt: TGTGCCTGGAGTTCTCCCGGAGCGGGGGGGTTCTTC
d_call: -; cdr3_length: 13; clone_size: -; v_call: TRBV18; j_call: TRBJ1-2; cdr3_aa: CASSPGSGYGYTF; cdr3_nt: TGTGCCAGCTCACCAGGGTCGGGGTATGGCTACACCTTC
d_call: -; cdr3_length: 11; clone_size: -; v_call: TRBV4-3; j_call: TRBJ1-2; cdr3_aa: CASSQSYGYTF; cdr3_nt: TGCGCCAGCAGCCAATCTTATGGCTACACCTTC
d_call: -; cdr3_length: 13; clone_size: once; v_call: TRBV6-6; j_call: TRBJ1-1; cdr3_aa: CASSYVQNTEAFF; cdr3_nt: TGTGCCAGCAGTTACGTTCAGAACACTGAAGCTTTCTTT
d_call: TRBD2; cdr3_length: 19; clone_size: -; v_call: TRBV7-2; j_call: TRBJ2-3; cdr3_aa: CASSLAGTSGWEGTDTQYF; cdr3_nt: TGTGCCAGCAGCTTAGCCGGGACTAGCGGGTGGGAGGGCACAGATACGCAGTATTTT
d_call: -; cdr3_length: 13; clone_size: -; v_call: TRBV29-1; j_call: TRBJ2-3; cdr3_aa: CSVAAGTTDTQYF; cdr3_nt: TGCAGCGTTGCGGCGGGTACCACAGATACGCAGTATTTT